This T cell receptor beta chain was captured in a study of shared clonotypes between healthy human individuals (dated by TCRdb to about 2020). The study in broad terms: A couple of women and a few men aged 18 to 49 years were included in the cohort. For each donor, three plates each were used for CD4 naive and CD4 memory, two plates were used for CD8 naive, and one plate was used for CD8 memory. To estimate repertoire size and how much clonotype sharing occurs between individuals, the study deeply sequenced the blood TCR repertoires of 4 to 6 healthy adults. Libraries were prepared and TCR repertoires were sequenced by different laboratories using diverse techniques, in order to increase sequencing depth and limit assay-specific biases. Leukapheresis yielded between about 0.9 and 8.9 billion PBMCs per donor.

For the CD8 naive samples, CD45RO-negative cells were positively selected for CCR7, yielding a CD45RA+CCR7+ population from which TemRA cells were excluded. The donors were healthy, HIV-negative adults with no recently reported acute infections or vaccinations. Every donor was a Caucasian adult living in Nashville, Tennessee, USA. Blood was collected by leukapheresis, and PBMCs were isolated by Ficoll-Histopaque density gradient centrifugation and then cryopreserved in liquid nitrogen vapor phase. Analytical flow cytometry was used to check the purity and quantity of every magnetically sorted T cell population. Each sorted fraction had its genomic DNA isolated and then quantified by UV absorbance on a Nanodrop 2000c. What the authors observed across the whole study: Even with the large sequencing depth, rarefaction of the sorted-subset datasets indicated that sequencing was incomplete. Pairwise subsampling indicated that sequencing depth was expected to affect the degree of clonotype sharing among donors. Clonotypes shared by all four sorted-subset donors showed higher generation probabilities than non-shared clonotypes. Only blood was sampled, and tissue TCR repertoires likely differ from those in blood. Roughly 5.2% of naive CD4, roughly 3.5% of naive CD8, 2.3% of memory CD4, and roughly 0.4% of memory CD8 clonotypes were shared across a few donors. Larger estimated clonotype richness was generally found for naive subsets than for memory subsets. Because the study included only a small number of donors, the genetic and exposure-history diversity represented was limited.

Here V drops 2 bases and J drops 4 bases, and the junction holds 4 bases not matched to any gene. The germline V gene provides CDR1 SGHTA and CDR2 FQGTGA. From the cysteine up to the phenylalanine, the CDR3 has a length of 15 residues. Just CDR3 DNA is preserved here, 45 bases in frame from base 1. To note about this clone: What this receptor recognizes is not known. Base qualities are not provided; no much larger clone lies one nucleotide away. The same CDR3 arises from other DNA sequences in this sample as well.

Using the deep immunoSEQ assay, multiplex PCR amplified TCR CDR3 regions from genomic DNA. Extracted genomic DNA from each cell subset was spread evenly across all wells of several immunoSEQ 96-well plates, with each plate serving as a replicate. Each replicate PCR for sorted subsets received approximately 200 ng genomic DNA, equal to 30,000 or so T cell genomes. Purified libraries were measured with a Qubit 3.0 fluorometer, size-checked on a Bioanalyzer 2100, and measured again with the KAPA Library Quantification kit. Every immunoSEQ 96-well plate was sequenced on a separate single-read 150-cycle Illumina NextSeq 550 flow cell. From the authors' description of their analysis: Because only junctional sequences without quality scores were contained in the immunoSEQ output, filtering matching that applied to full-length reads could not be performed. Sequences were annotated with PyIR, a Python wrapper for IgBLAST v1.9, and V/J genes and CDR3 were assigned using IMGT germline references. Reads were filtered out if the reads had weak V/J assignments (E-value above 1e-6), no CDR3, stop codons, out-of-frame junctions, or ambiguous translated residues. A V3J clonotype was defined by an identical inferred V gene, J gene, and CDR3 amino acid sequence. Percentage overlap between repertoires was calculated by dividing the number of shared unique clonotypes by the size of the smaller repertoire. Richness of each repertoire was evaluated using RTK rarefaction, the Chao1 estimator, and Recon v2.1 estimates of unobserved clonotypes. Generation probabilities were computed with OLGA for all TCRbeta clonotypes obtained by the gDNA method from a few donors. Drawn from immuneACCESS, this table holds only the in-frame rearrangements with V and J called that TCRdb kept. Clones are partly lost; checked studies trace under half to an unresolved V gene and leave the rest unexplained. The V and J calls and clone size are taken from that table; D and trimming were inferred from the DNA. The sample has over 2,000,000 clones on record, approximately 92% of them singletons. Less than 2% of the sample rests with the top ten.

The rearrangement joined TRBV7-3 to TRBJ2-1; the central 8 bases match TRBD2. Sample: naive CD8+ T cells from PBMCs. This specimen's cell subset or site label, per the study, means: CD45RA+CCR7+. This receptor was identified in a man in his late teens or twenties in good health. Some clones in this sample may be carry-over from other donors' samples. The DNA sequence follows: TGTGCCAGCAGCTTAGGTCTAGCGGGTTACAATGAGCAGTTCTTC. Its translation reads: CASSLGLAGYNEQFF.